This T cell receptor beta chain was documented in a study of beta chain features in type 1 diabetes. The CDR3 spans 14 residues. Trimming pared 6 bases from V and 8 bases from J, leaving 16 bases between. Per germline, CDR1 SGHTA and CDR2 FQGNSA. As every portion of the isolated RNA was reverse transcribed, the sequencing read expressed TCRB transcripts. Data came from immunoSEQ multiplex PCR; TCRdb stores just in-frame clones and leaves some out. The data show around 350,000 clones, over 10% seen once. The sample was naive CD4+ T cells from blood. The origin of this receptor is a man younger than 35 in good health. The chain couples TRBV7-2 to TRBJ1-4; D might be TRBD1 (5 bases). CDR3 loop: CASRSSIRGEKLFF. In nucleotides, the CDR3 is TGTGCCAGCAGGTCGTCCATTAGGGGCGAAAAACTGTTTTTT.